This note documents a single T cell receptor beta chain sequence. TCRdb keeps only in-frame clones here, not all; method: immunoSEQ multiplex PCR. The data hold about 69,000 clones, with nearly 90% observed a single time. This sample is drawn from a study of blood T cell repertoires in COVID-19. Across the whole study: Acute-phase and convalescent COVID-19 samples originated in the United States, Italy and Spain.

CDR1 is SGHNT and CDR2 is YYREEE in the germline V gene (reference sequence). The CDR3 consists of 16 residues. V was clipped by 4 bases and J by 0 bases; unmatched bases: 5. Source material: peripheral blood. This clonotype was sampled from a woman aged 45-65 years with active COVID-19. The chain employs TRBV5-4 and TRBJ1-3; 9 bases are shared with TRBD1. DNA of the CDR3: TGTGCCAGCAGCAACCCGGGACAGGGCTCTGGAAACACCATATATTTT. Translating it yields CASSNPGQGSGNTIYF.